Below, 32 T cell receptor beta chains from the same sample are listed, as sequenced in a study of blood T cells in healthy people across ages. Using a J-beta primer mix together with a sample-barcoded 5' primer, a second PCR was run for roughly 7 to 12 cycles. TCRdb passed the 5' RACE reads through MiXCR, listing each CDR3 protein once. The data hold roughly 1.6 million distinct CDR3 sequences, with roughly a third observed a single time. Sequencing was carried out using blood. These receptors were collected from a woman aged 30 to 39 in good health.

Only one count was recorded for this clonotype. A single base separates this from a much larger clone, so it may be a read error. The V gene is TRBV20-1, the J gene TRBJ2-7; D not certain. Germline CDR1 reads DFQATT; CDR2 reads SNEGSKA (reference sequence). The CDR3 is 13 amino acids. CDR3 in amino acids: CSARGRSSYERYF. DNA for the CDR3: TGCAGTGCTAGAGGTCGGAGCTCCTACGAGCGGTACTTC.

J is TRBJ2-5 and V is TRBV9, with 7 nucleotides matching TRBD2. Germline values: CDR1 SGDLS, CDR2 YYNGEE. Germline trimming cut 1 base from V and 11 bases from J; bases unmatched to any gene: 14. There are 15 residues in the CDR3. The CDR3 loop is CASSVQPGGRNEQYF. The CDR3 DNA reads TGTGCCAGCAGCGTACAACCGGGAGGAAGGAATGAGCAGTACTTC.

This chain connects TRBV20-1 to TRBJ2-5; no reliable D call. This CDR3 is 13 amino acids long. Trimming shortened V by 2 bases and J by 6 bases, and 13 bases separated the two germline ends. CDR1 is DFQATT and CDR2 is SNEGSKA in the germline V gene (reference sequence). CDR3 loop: CSARSTRRQTQYF. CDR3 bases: TGCAGTGCTAGAAGCACGCGAAGACAGACCCAGTACTTC.

The CDR3 protein is CSARGSSGSQPQHF. CDR3 in DNA: TGCAGTGCCCGAGGGTCATCCGGTAGTCAGCCCCAGCATTTT. The rearrangement uses TRBV20-1 and TRBJ1-5; D remains ambiguous. The germline V gene encodes CDR1 DFQATT and CDR2 SNEGSKA (reference sequence). The CDR3 is 14 residues long. Trimming shortened V by 6 bases and J by 6 bases, and 18 bases separated the two germline ends.

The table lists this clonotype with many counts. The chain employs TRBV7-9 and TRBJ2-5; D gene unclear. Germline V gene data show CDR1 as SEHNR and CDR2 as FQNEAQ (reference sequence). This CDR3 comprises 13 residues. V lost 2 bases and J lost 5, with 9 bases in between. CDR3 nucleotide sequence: TGTGCCAGCAGCTTAATACCCGGGGAGACCCAGTACTTC. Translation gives CASSLIPGETQYF.

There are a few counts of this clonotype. CDR3 bases: TGTGCCAGCAGTGATCGCCCGCAAAGGTCCTCCGGGCAGTACTTC. This translates into CASSDRPQRSSGQYF. V is TRBV6-1 and J is TRBJ2-5, with D unresolved. Germline CDR1 reads MNHNS; CDR2 reads SASEGT. The CDR3 consists of 15 residues. V lost 3 bases, J lost 11 bases, and 22 bases lay in between.

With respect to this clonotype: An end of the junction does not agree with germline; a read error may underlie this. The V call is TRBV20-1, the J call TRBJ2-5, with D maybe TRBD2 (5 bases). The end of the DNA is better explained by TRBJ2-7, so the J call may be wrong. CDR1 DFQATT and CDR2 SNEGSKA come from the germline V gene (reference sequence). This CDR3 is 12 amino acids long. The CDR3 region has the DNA TGCAGTACTAGAGATTCCTACTACGAGCAGTACTTC. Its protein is CSTRDSYYEQYF.

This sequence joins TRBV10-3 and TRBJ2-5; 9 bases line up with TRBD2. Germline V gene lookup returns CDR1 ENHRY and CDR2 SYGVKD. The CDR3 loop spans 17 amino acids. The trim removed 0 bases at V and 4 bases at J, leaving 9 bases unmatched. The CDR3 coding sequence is TGTGCCATCAGTGAGTCCCTACTAGCGGGTGGAACAGAGACCCAGTACTTC. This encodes CAISESLLAGGTETQYF.

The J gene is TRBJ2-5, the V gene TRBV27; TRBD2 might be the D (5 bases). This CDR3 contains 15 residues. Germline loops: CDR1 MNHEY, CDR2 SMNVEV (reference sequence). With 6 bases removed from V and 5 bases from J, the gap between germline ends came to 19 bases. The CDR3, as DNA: TGTGCCAGCAGATCCTGCTGGAGCGGCCAGGAGACCCAGTACTTC. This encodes CASRSCWSGQETQYF.

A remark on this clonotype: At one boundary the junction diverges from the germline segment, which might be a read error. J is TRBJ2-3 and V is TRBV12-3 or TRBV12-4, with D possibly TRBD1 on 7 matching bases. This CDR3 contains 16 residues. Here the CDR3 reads CASSFLRGGGTDAQYF. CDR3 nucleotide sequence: TGTGCCAGCAGTTTCCTCCGTGGAGGGGGCACAGATGCGCAGTATTTT.

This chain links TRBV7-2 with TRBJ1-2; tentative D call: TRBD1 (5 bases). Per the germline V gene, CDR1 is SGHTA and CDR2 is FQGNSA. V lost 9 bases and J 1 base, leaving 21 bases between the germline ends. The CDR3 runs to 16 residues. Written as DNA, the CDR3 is TGTGCCAGTGCCCTGTCGGGGGGTGGATATAACTATGGCTACACCTTC. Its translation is CASALSGGGYNYGYTF.

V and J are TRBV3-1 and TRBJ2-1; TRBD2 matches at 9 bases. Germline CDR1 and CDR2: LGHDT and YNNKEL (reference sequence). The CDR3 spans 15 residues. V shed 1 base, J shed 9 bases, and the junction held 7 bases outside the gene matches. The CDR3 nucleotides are TGTGCCAGCAGCCAAGGGCGGGGGGGCGGTTTTGAGCAGTTCTTC. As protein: CASSQGRGGGFEQFF.

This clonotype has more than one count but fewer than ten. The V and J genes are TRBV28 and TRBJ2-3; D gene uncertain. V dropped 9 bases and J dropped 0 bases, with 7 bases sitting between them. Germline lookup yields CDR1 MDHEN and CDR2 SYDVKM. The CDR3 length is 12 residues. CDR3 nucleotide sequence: TGTGCCAGTGCCGGGAGCACAGATACGCAGTATTTT. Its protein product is CASAGSTDTQYF. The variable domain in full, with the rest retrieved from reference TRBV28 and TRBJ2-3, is DVKVTQSSRYLVKRTGEKVFLECVQDMDHENMFWYRQDPGLGLRLIYFSYDVKMKEKGDIPEGYSVSREKKERFSLILESASTNQTSMYLCASAGSTDTQYFGPGTRLTVL.

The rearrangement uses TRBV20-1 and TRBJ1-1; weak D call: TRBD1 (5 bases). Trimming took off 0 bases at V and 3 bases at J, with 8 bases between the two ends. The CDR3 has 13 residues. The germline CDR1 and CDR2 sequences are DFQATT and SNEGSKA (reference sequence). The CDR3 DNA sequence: TGCAGTGCTAGAGAGTGGGGGTACACTGAAGCTTTCTTT. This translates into CSAREWGYTEAFF.

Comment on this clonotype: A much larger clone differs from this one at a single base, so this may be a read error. The chain's CDR3 is CSVGPGRSYYNEQFF. The CDR3 DNA reads as TGCAGCGTTGGGCCGGGGCGAAGTTACTACAATGAGCAGTTCTTC. V usage is TRBV29-1 and J usage is TRBJ2-1, with D possibly called TRBD1 or TRBD2 (5 bases each). The length of the CDR3 is 15 residues. Germline V gene data show CDR1 as SQVTM and CDR2 as ANQGSEA. Trimming removed 4 bases at V and 3 bases at J, with 16 bases between.

The CDR3 DNA sequence: TGCGCCAGCAGCCAGGGACTAGCGGGAGGGCTAGCCAAAAACATTCAGTACTTC. Translation: CASSQGLAGGLAKNIQYF. The genes are TRBV4-1 and TRBJ2-4; 16 bases are a match to TRBD2. The V segment lost 3 bases and the J segment 0 bases; nucleotides outside the gene matches: 2. The V gene's germline CDR1 is MGHRA and CDR2 YSYEKL. The CDR3 is 18 amino acids.

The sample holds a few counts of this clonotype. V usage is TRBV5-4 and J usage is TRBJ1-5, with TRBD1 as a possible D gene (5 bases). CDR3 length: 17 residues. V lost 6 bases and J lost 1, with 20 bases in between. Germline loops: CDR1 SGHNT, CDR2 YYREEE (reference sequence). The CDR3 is CASTPAPGWVSNQPQHF. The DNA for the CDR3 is TGTGCCAGCACCCCGGCCCCAGGGTGGGTGAGCAATCAGCCCCAGCATTTT.

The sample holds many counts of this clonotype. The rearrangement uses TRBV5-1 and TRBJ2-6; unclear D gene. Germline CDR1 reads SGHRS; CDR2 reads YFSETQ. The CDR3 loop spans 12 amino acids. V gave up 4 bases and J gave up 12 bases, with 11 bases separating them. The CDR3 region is CASSVGRGVLTF. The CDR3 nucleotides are TGCGCCAGCAGCGTGGGCCGCGGCGTCCTGACTTTC. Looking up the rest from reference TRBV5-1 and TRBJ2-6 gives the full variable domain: KAGVTQTPRYLIKTRGQQVTLSCSPISGHRSVSWYQQTPGQGLQFLFEYFSETQRNKGNFPGRFSGRQFSNSRSEMNVSTLELGDSALYLCASSVGRGVLTFGAGSRLTVL.

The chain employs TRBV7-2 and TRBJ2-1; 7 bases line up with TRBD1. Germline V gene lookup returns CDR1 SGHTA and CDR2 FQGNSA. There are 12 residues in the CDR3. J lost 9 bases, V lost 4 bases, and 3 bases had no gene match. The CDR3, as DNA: TGTGCCAGCAGCTACGACAGGGTTGAGCAGTTCTTC. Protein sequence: CASSYDRVEQFF.

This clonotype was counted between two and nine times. The CDR3 DNA is TGCAGTGCTAAACAGGACCCCAATTCACCCCTCCACTTT. The encoded protein is CSAKQDPNSPLHF. The chain uses TRBV20-1 and TRBJ1-6; weak D call: TRBD1 (5 bases). The CDR3 runs 13 residues. Germline lookup yields CDR1 DFQATT and CDR2 SNEGSKA (reference sequence). Trimming pared 4 bases from V and 7 bases from J, leaving 11 bases between.

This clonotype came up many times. CDR3 in DNA: TGTGCCAGCAGCCAAGAGCACAATGAGCAGTTCTTC. Translation: CASSQEHNEQFF. The J gene is TRBJ2-1, the V gene TRBV11-1, with D unresolved. This CDR3 has 12 residues. Trimming shortened V by 5 bases and J by 5 bases, and 7 bases separated the two germline ends. Germline loops: CDR1 SGHAT, CDR2 FQDESV (reference sequence). The full variable domain, in which reference TRBV11-1 and TRBJ2-1 provide the parts outside the CDR3, is EAEVAQSPRYKITEKSQAVAFWCDPISGHATLYWYRQILGQGPELLVQFQDESVVDDSQLPKDRFSAERLKGVDSTLKIQPAELGDSAMYLCASSQEHNEQFFGPGTRLTVL.

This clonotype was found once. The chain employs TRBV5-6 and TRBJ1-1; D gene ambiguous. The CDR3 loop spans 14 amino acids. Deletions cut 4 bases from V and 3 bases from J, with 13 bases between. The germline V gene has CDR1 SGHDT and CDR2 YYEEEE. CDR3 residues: CASSPLLKYTEAFF. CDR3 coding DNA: TGTGCCAGCAGCCCTCTGTTGAAGTACACTGAAGCTTTCTTT. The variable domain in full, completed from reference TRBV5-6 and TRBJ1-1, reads DAGVTQSPTHLIKTRGQQVTLRCSPKSGHDTVSWYQQALGQGPQFIFQYYEEEERQRGNFPDRFSGHQFPNYSSELNVNALLLGDSALYLCASSPLLKYTEAFFGQGTRLTVV.

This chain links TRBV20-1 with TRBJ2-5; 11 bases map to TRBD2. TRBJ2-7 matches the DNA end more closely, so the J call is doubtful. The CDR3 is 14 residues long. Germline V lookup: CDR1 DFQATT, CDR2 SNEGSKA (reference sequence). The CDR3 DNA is TGCAGTGCTACCCCGCTAGCGGGGGGCTACGAGCAGTACTTC. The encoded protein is CSATPLAGGYEQYF.

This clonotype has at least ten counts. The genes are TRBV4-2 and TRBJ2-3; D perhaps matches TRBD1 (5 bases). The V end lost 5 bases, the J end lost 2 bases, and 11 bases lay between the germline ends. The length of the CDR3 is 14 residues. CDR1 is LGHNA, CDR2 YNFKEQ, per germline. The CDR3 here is CASSTPGYTDTQYF. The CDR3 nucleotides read TGTGCCAGCAGCACCCCAGGGTACACAGATACGCAGTATTTT.

The DNA for the CDR3 is TGTGCCAGCAGTGACGGGGCCCCAGTCTACAATGAGCAGTTCTTC. Residues: CASSDGAPVYNEQFF. The chain joins TRBV2 to TRBJ2-1; D possibly uses TRBD1 or TRBD2 (5 bases each). Between the trimmed V and J ends, which lost 3 bases and 3 bases, there was a span of 12 bases. CDR3 length: 15 amino acids. Germline CDR1 and CDR2: SNHLY and FYNNEI.

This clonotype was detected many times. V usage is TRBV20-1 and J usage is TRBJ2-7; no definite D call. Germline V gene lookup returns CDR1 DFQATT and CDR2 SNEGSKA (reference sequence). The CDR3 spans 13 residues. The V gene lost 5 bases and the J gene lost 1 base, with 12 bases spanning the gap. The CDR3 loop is CSAYNGLSYEQYF. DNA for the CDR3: TGCAGTGCTTATAACGGGTTGTCCTACGAGCAGTACTTC.

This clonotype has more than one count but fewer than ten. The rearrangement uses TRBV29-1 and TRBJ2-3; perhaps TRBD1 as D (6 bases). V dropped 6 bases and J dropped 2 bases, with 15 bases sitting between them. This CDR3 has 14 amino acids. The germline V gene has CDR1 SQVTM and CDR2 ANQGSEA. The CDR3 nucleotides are TGCAGCGTGAGAAAGGACAGCAACACAGATACGCAGTATTTT. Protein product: CSVRKDSNTDTQYF.

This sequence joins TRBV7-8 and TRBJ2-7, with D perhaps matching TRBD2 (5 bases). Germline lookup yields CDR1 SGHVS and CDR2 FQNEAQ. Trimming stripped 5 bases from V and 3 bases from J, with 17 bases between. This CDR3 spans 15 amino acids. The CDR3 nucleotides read TGTGCCAGCAGCCGGCGAGAGGGCCACTACTACGAGCAGTACTTC. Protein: CASSRREGHYYEQYF.

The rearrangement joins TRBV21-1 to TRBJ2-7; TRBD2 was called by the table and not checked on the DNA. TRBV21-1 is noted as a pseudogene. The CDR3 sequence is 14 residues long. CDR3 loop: CASTLGESSGEQYF. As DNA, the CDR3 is TGTGCCAGCACCCTCGGGGAATCTAGCGGGGAGCAGTACTTC.

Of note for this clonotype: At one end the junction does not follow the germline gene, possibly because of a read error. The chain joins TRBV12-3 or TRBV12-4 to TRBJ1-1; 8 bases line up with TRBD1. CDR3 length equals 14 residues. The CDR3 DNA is TGTGTCAGCATCGCAGGACAGGGGAACACTGAAGCTTTCTTT. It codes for CVSIAGQGNTEAFF.

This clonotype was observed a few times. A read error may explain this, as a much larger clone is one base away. CDR3 DNA sequence: TGTGCCAGCAGCTTGGACAGGGCCGTTGAAAAACTGTTTTTT. As protein: CASSLDRAVEKLFF. The gene calls are TRBV5-5 and TRBJ1-4; possible D gene TRBD1, 6 bases. V shed 0 bases and J shed 7 bases, with 10 bases lying between them. The CDR3 covers 14 residues. In germline, CDR1 is SGHKS, CDR2 YYEKEE (reference sequence).

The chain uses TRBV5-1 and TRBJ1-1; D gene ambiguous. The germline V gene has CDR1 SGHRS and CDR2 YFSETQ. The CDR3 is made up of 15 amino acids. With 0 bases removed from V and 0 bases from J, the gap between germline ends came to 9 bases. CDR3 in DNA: TGCGCCAGCAGCTTGGGGTCAAGGGTGAACACTGAAGCTTTCTTT. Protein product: CASSLGSRVNTEAFF.